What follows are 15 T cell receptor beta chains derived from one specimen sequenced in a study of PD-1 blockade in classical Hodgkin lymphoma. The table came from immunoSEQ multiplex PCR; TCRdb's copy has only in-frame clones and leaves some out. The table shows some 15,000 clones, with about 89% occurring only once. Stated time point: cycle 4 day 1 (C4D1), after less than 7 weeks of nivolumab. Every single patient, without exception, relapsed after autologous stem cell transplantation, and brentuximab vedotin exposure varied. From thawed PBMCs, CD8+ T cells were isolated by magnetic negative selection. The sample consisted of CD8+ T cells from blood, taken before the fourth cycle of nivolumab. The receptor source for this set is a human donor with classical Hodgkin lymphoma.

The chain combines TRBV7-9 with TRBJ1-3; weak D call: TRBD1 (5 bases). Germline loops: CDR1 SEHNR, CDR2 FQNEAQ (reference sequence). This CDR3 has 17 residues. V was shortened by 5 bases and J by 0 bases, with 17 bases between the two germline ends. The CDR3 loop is CASSRMPQGRSGNTIYF. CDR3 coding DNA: TGTGCCAGCAGCCGGATGCCTCAGGGACGCTCTGGAAACACCATATATTTT.

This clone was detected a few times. Written as DNA, the CDR3 is TGCGCCAGCACTTGGACTAGCGGGGACAATGAGCAGTTCTTC. Encoded protein: CASTWTSGDNEQFF. The chain joins TRBV10-2 to TRBJ2-1, with TRBD2 matching over 12 bases. Germline V CDR1 and CDR2: WSHSY, SAAADI. Trimming at V came to 7 bases and at J to 5 bases, leaving 3 bases not matched to a gene. This CDR3 contains 14 residues.

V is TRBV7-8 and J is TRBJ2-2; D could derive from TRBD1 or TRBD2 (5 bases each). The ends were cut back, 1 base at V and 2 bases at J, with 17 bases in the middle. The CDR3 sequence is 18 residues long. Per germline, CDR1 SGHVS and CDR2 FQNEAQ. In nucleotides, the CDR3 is TGTGCCAGCAGCTTAGAATCGACGGGACCGATAAACACCGGGGAGCTGTTTTTT. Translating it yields CASSLESTGPINTGELFF.

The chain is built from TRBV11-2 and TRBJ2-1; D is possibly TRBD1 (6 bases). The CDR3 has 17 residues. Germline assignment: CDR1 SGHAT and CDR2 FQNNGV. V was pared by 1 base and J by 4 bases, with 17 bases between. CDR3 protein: CASSLGRRGGPYNEQFF. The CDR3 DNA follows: TGTGCCAGCAGCTTAGGGCGTAGAGGGGGTCCTTACAATGAGCAGTTCTTC. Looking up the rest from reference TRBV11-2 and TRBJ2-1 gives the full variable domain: EAGVAQSPRYKIIEKRQSVAFWCNPISGHATLYWYQQILGQGPKLLIQFQNNGVVDDSQLPKDRFSAERLKGVDSTLKIQPAKLEDSAVYLCASSLGRRGGPYNEQFFGPGTRLTVL.

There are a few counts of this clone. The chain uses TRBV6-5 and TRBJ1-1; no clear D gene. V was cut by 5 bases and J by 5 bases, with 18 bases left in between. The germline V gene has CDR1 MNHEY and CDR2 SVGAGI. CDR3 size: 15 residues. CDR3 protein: CASSQQVGRRTEAFF. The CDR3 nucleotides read TGTGCCAGCAGTCAACAAGTGGGCCGGAGGACTGAAGCTTTCTTT.

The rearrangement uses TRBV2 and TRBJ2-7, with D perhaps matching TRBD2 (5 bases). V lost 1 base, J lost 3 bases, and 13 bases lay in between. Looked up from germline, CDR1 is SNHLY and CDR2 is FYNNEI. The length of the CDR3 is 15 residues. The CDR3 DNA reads TGTGCCAGCAGTGAAGTCAGTAGCGATTACTACGAGCAGTACTTC. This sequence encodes CASSEVSSDYYEQYF.

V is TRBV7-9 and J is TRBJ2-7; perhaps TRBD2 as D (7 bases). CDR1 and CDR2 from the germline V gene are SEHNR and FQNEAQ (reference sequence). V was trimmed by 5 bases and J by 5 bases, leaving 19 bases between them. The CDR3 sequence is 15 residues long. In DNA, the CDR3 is TGTGCCAGCAGCCCCCCCACCACAGGGAGGGACGAGCAGTACTTC. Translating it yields CASSPPTTGRDEQYF.

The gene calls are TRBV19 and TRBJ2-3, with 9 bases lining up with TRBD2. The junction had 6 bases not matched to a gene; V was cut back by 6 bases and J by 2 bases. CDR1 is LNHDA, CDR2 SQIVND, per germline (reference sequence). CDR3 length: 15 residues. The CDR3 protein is CASSPTSGFTDTQYF. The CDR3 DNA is TGTGCCAGTAGCCCGACTAGCGGATTCACAGATACGCAGTATTTT.

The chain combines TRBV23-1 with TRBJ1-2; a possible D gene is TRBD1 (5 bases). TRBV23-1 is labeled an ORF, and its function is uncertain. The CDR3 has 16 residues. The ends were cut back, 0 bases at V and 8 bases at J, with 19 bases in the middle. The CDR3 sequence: CASSQSRPGTARGYTF. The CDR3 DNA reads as TGCGCCAGCAGTCAATCTCGACCGGGGACGGCAAGAGGCTACACCTTC.

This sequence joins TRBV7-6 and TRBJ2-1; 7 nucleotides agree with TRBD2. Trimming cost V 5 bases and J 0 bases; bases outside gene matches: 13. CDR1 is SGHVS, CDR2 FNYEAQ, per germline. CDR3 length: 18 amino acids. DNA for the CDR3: TGTGCCAGCAGCCGTCGGGAATTGGGAGGGCCCTCCTACAATGAGCAGTTCTTC. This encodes CASSRRELGGPSYNEQFF.

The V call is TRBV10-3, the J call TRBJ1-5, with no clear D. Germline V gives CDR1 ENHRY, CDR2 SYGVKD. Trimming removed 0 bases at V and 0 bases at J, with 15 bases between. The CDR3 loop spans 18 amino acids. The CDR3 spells CAISESKDGWYSNQPQHF. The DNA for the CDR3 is TGTGCCATCAGTGAGTCCAAGGACGGGTGGTATAGCAATCAGCCCCAGCATTTT.

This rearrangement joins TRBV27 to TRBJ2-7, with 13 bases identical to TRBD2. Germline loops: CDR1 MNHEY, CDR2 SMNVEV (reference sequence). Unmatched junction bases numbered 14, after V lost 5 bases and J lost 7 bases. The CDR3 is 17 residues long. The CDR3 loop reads CASSKIGGTSGIGEQYF. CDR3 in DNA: TGTGCCAGCAGTAAGATAGGCGGGACTAGCGGGATCGGTGAGCAGTACTTC.

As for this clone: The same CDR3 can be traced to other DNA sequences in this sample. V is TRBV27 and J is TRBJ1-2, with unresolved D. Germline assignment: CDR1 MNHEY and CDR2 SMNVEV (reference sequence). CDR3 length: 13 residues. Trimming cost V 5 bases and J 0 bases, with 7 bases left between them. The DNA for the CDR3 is TGTGCCAGCAGTCTGGACCCTAACTATGGCTACACCTTC. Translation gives CASSLDPNYGYTF.

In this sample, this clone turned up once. The CDR3 here is CASGQSYNEKLFF. CDR3 nucleotide sequence: TGTGCCAGCGGACAGAGCTATAATGAAAAACTGTTTTTT. The V call is TRBV25-1, the J call TRBJ1-4; D might be TRBD1 (6 bases). V was cut by 8 bases and J by 4 bases, with 11 bases left in between. The germline CDR1 and CDR2 sequences are MGHDK and SYGVNS. The CDR3 runs to 13 residues.

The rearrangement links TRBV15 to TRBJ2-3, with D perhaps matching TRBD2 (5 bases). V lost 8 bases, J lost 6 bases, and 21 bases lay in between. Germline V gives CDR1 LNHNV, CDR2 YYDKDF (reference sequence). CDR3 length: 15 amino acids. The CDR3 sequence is CATASDPQLGDTQYF. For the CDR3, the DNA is TGTGCCACCGCCTCGGACCCACAACTAGGTGATACGCAGTATTTT.